These T cell receptor beta chains were read from a single sample in a study of T cell responses to AZD1222 COVID-19 vaccine. Clones were sequenced by immunoSEQ multiplex PCR, and TCRdb holds only the in-frame ones, with some missing. Here the sample spans about 140,000 clones, approximately 93% being singletons. The sample consisted of peripheral blood, taken on day 0 of AZD1222 vaccination. The receptors were gathered from an adult in good health. The CDR3 runs from the conserved cysteine through the conserved F or W. The D gene is left open where the match is weak. Expanded clones get a size class; other rows say once, few or many, or leave the size out.

>.|.|TRBJ2-7|TRBV5-1
CASSLDTGPQQGEQYF
TGCGCCAGCAGCTTGGATACAGGCCCCCAACAGGGCGAGCAGTACTTC
>.|.|TRBJ1-1|TRBV9
CASSPDIDEDTEAFF
TGTGCCAGCAGCCCGGACATCGACGAGGACACTGAAGCTTTCTTT
>.|TRBD1|TRBJ2-3|TRBV12-5
CASGHRGWGSPDTQYF
TGTGCTAGTGGCCACAGGGGGTGGGGGAGCCCAGATACGCAGTATTTT
>.|TRBD2|TRBJ2-2|TRBV7-2
CASSIGLAGGRGTGELFF
TGTGCCAGCAGCATTGGACTAGCGGGAGGGCGGGGCACCGGGGAGCTGTTTTTT
>once|.|TRBJ2-7|TRBV2
CASSEPGSRGYEQYF
TGTGCCAGCAGTGAACCAGGTTCGCGAGGCTACGAGCAGTACTTC
>.|TRBD2|TRBJ2-2|TRBV7-6
CASSPGLAGGELFF
TGTGCCAGCAGCCCCGGACTAGCCGGCGGGGAGCTGTTTTTT
>.|.|TRBJ2-3|TRBV19
CASSPGTSTDTQYF
TGTGCCAGTAGTCCGGGAACCAGCACAGATACGCAGTATTTT
>.|.|TRBJ2-1|TRBV7-9
CASSLALGSPHNEQFF
TGTGCCAGCAGCTTAGCGTTGGGGTCCCCCCACAATGAGCAGTTCTTC
>.|.|TRBJ1-1|TRBV2
CASSREGNTEAFF
TGTGCCAGCAGTCGCGAGGGAAACACTGAAGCTTTCTTT
>.|.|TRBJ1-1|TRBV6-5
CASSYSADEHIEAFF
TGTGCCAGCAGTTACTCGGCTGACGAACATATTGAAGCTTTCTTT
>.|.|TRBJ1-2|TRBV15
CATSTIQGLDNYGYTF
TGTGCCACCAGCACGATACAGGGTTTGGATAACTATGGCTACACCTTC
>.|.|TRBJ2-5|TRBV7-3
CASSLGPPGTQYF
TGTGCCAGCAGTTTGGGGCCTCCCGGAACCCAGTACTTC
>.|.|TRBJ2-1|TRBV20-1
CSASRTGGYNEQFF
TGCAGTGCTAGTCGGACGGGCGGCTACAATGAGCAGTTCTTC
>.|.|TRBJ2-1|TRBV7-8
CASSLASGPYNEQFF
TGTGCCAGCAGCTTGGCATCCGGGCCTTACAATGAGCAGTTCTTC
>few|TRBD1|TRBJ1-1|TRBV5-4
CASSPGQGNTEAFF
TGTGCCAGCAGCCCGGGACAGGGTAACACTGAAGCTTTCTTT
>few|.|TRBJ2-7|TRBV5-1
CASSLADSNEQYF
TGCGCCAGCAGCTTGGCCGACTCGAACGAGCAGTACTTC
>.|TRBD2|TRBJ2-1|TRBV19
CASNSGGGNEQFF
TGTGCCAGCAATTCTGGGGGGGGGAATGAGCAGTTCTTC
>.|TRBD1|TRBJ1-5|TRBV6-9
CASSYRGDRQPQHF
TGTGCCAGCAGTTACAGGGGGGATAGGCAGCCCCAGCATTTT
>.|.|TRBJ1-1|TRBV9
CASSVQWGTEAFF
TGTGCCAGCAGCGTACAGTGGGGAACTGAAGCTTTCTTT
>.|.|TRBJ1-6|TRBV28
CASSLGGENSPLHF
TGTGCCAGCAGTTTGGGGGGCGAAAATTCACCCCTCCACTTT
>.|.|TRBJ1-2|TRBV6-5
CASSWYRNYGYTF
TGTGCCAGCAGTTGGTACAGAAACTATGGCTACACCTTC
>.|.|TRBJ1-2|TRBV5-1
CASSLAVLGGYTF
TGCGCCAGCAGCTTGGCCGTTCTTGGTGGCTACACCTTC
>.|TRBD2|TRBJ2-1|TRBV9
CASSVGIGGSSYNEQFF
TGTGCCAGCAGCGTAGGAATAGGCGGGAGCTCCTACAATGAGCAGTTCTTC
>.|TRBD2|TRBJ2-7|TRBV30
CAWRALAGTPTYEQYF
TGTGCCTGGAGGGCCCTAGCGGGAACACCCACCTACGAGCAGTACTTC
>.|TRBD1|TRBJ1-4|TRBV15
CATSREQGENEKLFF
TGTGCCACCAGCAGAGAGCAGGGGGAAAATGAAAAACTGTTTTTT
>.|.|TRBJ2-2|TRBV5-1
CASSPLLSRTGELFF
TGCGCCAGCAGCCCCCTGCTGTCTCGCACCGGGGAGCTGTTTTTT
>.|TRBD1|TRBJ2-7|TRBV19
CASSAQRQGIYEQYF
TGTGCCAGTAGTGCCCAGAGACAGGGCATCTACGAGCAGTACTTC
>.|TRBD1|TRBJ2-5|TRBV3-1/TRBV3-2
CASSQGQGGEETQYF
TGTGCCAGCAGCCAAGGACAGGGGGGGGAAGAGACCCAGTACTTC
>.|TRBD1|TRBJ1-2|TRBV4-1
CASSPTGEGRYGYTF
TGCGCCAGCAGCCCGACAGGGGAAGGTCGGTATGGCTACACCTTC
>once|TRBD1|TRBJ2-7|TRBV27
CASSQMIPRDRAAYEQYF
TGTGCCAGCAGCCAAATGATTCCCCGGGACAGGGCTGCCTACGAGCAGTACTTC
>.|.|TRBJ1-1|TRBV29-1
CSVEGTTNTEAFF
TGCAGCGTTGAGGGGACAACAAACACTGAAGCTTTCTTT
>.|TRBD1|TRBJ1-5|TRBV3-1/TRBV3-2
CASSGTGRNQPQHF
TGTGCCAGCAGCGGGACAGGGCGCAATCAGCCCCAGCATTTT
>.|TRBD1|TRBJ2-1|TRBV3-1/TRBV3-2
CASTPHLSGTGQVNEQFF
TGTGCCAGCACCCCACACCTGTCCGGGACAGGTCAAGTCAATGAGCAGTTCTTC
>once|.|TRBJ1-1|TRBV19
CASSIGGNTEAFF
TGTGCCAGTAGTATCGGGGGAAACACTGAAGCTTTCTTT
>.|.|TRBJ2-7|TRBV15
CATSRGHGASYEQYF
TGTGCCACCAGCAGAGGTCACGGGGCTTCCTACGAGCAGTACTTC
>.|.|TRBJ1-1|TRBV5-1
CASSPRTVNTEAFF
TGCGCCAGCAGCCCGAGGACAGTGAACACTGAAGCTTTCTTT
>once|.|TRBJ2-7|TRBV5-5
CASSPSGTPKSSF
TGTGCCAGCAGCCCATCCGGGACCCCGAAAAGTAGCTTC
>.|.|TRBJ2-2|TRBV19
CASRSTGELFF
TGTGCCAGTAGAAGTACCGGGGAGCTGTTTTTT
>few|TRBD1|TRBJ2-5|TRBV29-1
CSVESADRTQETQYF
TGCAGCGTTGAAAGTGCGGACAGGACTCAAGAGACCCAGTACTTC
>.|.|TRBJ1-6|TRBV21-1
CASSGRGVWNSPLHF
TGTGCCAGCAGCGGCCGCGGGGTATGGAATTCACCCCTCCACTTT
>.|.|TRBJ1-3|TRBV30
CAWSTGQGGNTIYF
TGTGCCTGGAGTACCGGGCAGGGAGGAAACACCATATATTTT
>.|.|TRBJ1-1|TRBV20-1
CSASYPGDTEAFF
TGCAGTGCTAGTTATCCAGGCGACACTGAAGCTTTCTTT
>few|TRBD2|TRBJ2-1|TRBV10-2
CASSGTSGSEQFF
TGCGCCAGCAGTGGGACTAGCGGGAGTGAGCAGTTCTTC
>.|.|TRBJ2-7|TRBV28
CASSLVNEQYF
TGTGCCAGCAGTTTAGTGAACGAGCAGTACTTC
>.|TRBD1|TRBJ1-2|TRBV3-1/TRBV3-2
CASSQEVEGAAGYTF
TGTGCCAGCAGCCAAGAAGTCGAGGGGGCGGCTGGCTACACCTTC
>.|.|TRBJ1-6|TRBV9
CASSVAPGTHNSPLHF
TGTGCCAGCAGCGTAGCCCCCGGGACCCATAATTCACCCCTCCACTTT
>.|.|TRBJ2-5|TRBV30
CAWSVGETQYF
TGTGCCTGGAGTGTAGGCGAGACCCAGTACTTC
>.|TRBD1|TRBJ2-2|TRBV28
CASSCGQVSTGELFF
TGTGCCAGCAGTTGCGGACAGGTGAGCACCGGGGAGCTGTTTTTT
>.|TRBD2|TRBJ2-1|TRBV2
CASSERSGRAYNEQFF
TGTGCCAGCAGTGAAAGGAGCGGGAGGGCCTACAATGAGCAGTTCTTC
>.|TRBD1|TRBJ1-2|TRBV24-1
CATSPGGIYGYTF
TGTGCCACCTCCCCAGGGGGGATCTATGGCTACACCTTC
>.|TRBD2|TRBJ2-3|TRBV4-1
CASSLFSGSTDTQYF
TGCGCCAGCAGCCTTTTTAGCGGGAGCACAGATACGCAGTATTTT
>.|.|TRBJ1-5|TRBV7-8
CASSLPRTEPYQPQHF
TGTGCCAGCAGCTTACCCCGGACAGAACCCTATCAGCCCCAGCATTTT
>.|.|TRBJ1-5|TRBV19
CASSPFSNQPQHF
TGTGCCAGTAGTCCCTTTAGCAATCAGCCCCAGCATTTT
>.|.|TRBJ2-7|TRBV5-1
CASSLEGYEQYF
TGCGCCAGCAGCTTGGAAGGGTACGAGCAGTACTTC
>.|.|TRBJ2-7|TRBV28
CASSNRQAYEQYF
TGTGCCAGCAGTAATCGACAGGCATACGAGCAGTACTTC
>.|.|TRBJ2-2|TRBV3-1/TRBV3-2
CASSQVRNTGELFF
TGTGCCAGCAGCCAAGTCCGAAACACCGGGGAGCTGTTTTTT
>.|.|TRBJ1-1|TRBV12-3/TRBV12-4
CASSLHGEAFF
TGTGCCAGCAGTTTACACGGTGAAGCTTTCTTT
>.|.|TRBJ1-5|TRBV2
CASSGDTNQPQHF
TGTGCCAGCAGTGGGGATACCAATCAGCCCCAGCATTTT
>.|.|TRBJ1-1|TRBV28
CASSLVGAGDTEAFF
TGTGCCAGCAGTTTGGTAGGGGCTGGGGACACTGAAGCTTTCTTT